Sequencing of this T cell receptor (beta chain) was carried out in a study of blood T cell repertoires in COVID-19. The overall study: Sites in the United States, Italy and Spain provided acute and convalescent COVID-19 samples. The cDNA or gDNA used as material had been derived from T cells, B-cell-depleted T cells, or PBMCs.

Authors' analysis steps: Estimation of nucleated cell counts was performed using reference gene primer amplification. Some clones are missing from TCRdb's copy, which holds only in-frame ones; the method was immunoSEQ multiplex PCR. The DNA gave D and trimming, while V, J and clone size come from that table. The sample consists of 30,000 to 40,000 clones, approximately 74% of them appearing once. This CDR3 has 14 amino acids. CDR1 MNHEY and CDR2 SMNVEV come from the germline V gene (reference sequence). V was clipped by 3 bases and J by 2 bases; unmatched bases: 1. The sequence derives from a man in his sixties or seventies with COVID-19, enrolled during active disease. The specimen sequenced was peripheral blood. This chain connects TRBV27 to TRBJ1-2, with 9 bases aligning to TRBD1. DNA of the CDR3: TGTGCCAGCAGTTTGGGGACAGGGAACTATGGCTACACCTTC. Its translation is CASSLGTGNYGYTF.